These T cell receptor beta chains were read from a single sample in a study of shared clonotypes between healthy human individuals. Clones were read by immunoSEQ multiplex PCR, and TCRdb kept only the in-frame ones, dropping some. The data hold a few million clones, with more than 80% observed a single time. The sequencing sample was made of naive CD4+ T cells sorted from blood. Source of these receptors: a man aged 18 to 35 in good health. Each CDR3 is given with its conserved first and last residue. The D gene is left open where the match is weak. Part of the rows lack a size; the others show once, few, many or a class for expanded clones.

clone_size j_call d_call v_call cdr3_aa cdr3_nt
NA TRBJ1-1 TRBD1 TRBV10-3 CAISKTGIGTEAFF TGTGCCATCAGTAAGACAGGGATCGGCACTGAAGCTTTCTTT
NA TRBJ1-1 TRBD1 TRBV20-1 CSAQGVIEAFF TGCAGTGCTCAGGGGGTTATTGAAGCTTTCTTT
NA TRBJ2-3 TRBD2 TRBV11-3 CASSLGRLAGEYTDTQYF TGTGCCAGCAGCTTAGGGAGACTAGCGGGAGAGTACACAGATACGCAGTATTTT
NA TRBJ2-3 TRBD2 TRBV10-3 CAISDGGTSGGASTDTQYF TGTGCCATCAGTGATGGAGGTACCAGCGGGGGGGCCAGCACAGATACGCAGTATTTT
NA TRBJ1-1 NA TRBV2 CASSEAGTANTEAFF TGTGCCAGCAGTGAAGCCGGGACGGCGAACACTGAAGCTTTCTTT
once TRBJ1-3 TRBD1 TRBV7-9 CASSMGTDTGNTIYF TGTGCCAGCAGCATGGGGACAGATACTGGAAACACCATATATTTT
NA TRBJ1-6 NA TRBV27 CASSSLMRGTYNSPLHF TGTGCCAGCAGTTCCCTCATGAGGGGAACCTATAATTCACCCCTCCACTTT
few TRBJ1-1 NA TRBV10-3 CAISAGRDSNTEAFF TGTGCCATCAGTGCAGGCCGGGACTCGAACACTGAAGCTTTCTTT
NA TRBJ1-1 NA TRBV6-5 CASSYSGTAGRAAFF TGTGCCAGCAGTTATAGTGGGACGGCCGGTCGGGCAGCTTTCTTT
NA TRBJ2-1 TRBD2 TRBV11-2 CASSFTTSGMYNEQFF TGTGCCAGCAGCTTCACGACTAGCGGAATGTACAATGAGCAGTTCTTC
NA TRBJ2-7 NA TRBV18 CASSPGQGRGGVIYEQYF TGTGCCAGCTCACCAGGGCAGGGAAGAGGCGGCGTTATTTACGAGCAGTACTTC
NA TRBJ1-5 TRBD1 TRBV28 CASSFRRGSIQSGPYQPQHF TGTGCCAGCAGTTTCCGCAGGGGGTCTATTCAGTCGGGCCCCTATCAGCCCCAGCATTTT
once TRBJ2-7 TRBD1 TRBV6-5 CASSTETGNYEQYF TGTGCCAGCAGTACCGAGACAGGGAACTACGAGCAGTACTTC
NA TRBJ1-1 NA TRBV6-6 CASSYILNTEAFF TGTGCCAGCAGTTACATCCTGAACACTGAAGCTTTCTTT
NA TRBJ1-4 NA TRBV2 CASSQASYATNEKLFF TGTGCCAGCAGCCAAGCAAGCTATGCAACTAATGAAAAACTGTTTTTT
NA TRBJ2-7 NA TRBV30 CAWSVRSTAYEQYF TGTGCCTGGAGTGTTAGATCAACCGCCTACGAGCAGTACTTC
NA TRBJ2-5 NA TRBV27 CASSPSGRFGETQYF TGTGCCAGCAGTCCATCCGGACGGTTCGGAGAGACCCAGTACTTC
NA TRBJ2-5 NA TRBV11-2 CASSASRATQETQYF TGTGCCAGCAGCGCCTCTAGAGCGACACAAGAGACCCAGTACTTC
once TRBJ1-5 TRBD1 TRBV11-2 CASNSLRTGWIFCNQPQHF TGTGCCAGCAACTCGCTGAGGACAGGGTGGATTTTTTGCAATCAGCCCCAGCATTTT
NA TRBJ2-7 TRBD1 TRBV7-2 CASGNRGAYEQYF TGTGCCAGCGGCAACAGGGGTGCCTACGAGCAGTACTTC
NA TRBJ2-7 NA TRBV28 CASSPYEAYEQYF TGTGCCAGCAGTCCTTACGAGGCATACGAGCAGTACTTC
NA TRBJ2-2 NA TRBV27 CASSLTPPGTNTGELFF TGTGCCAGCAGTCTAACACCCCCGGGGACGAACACCGGGGAGCTGTTTTTT
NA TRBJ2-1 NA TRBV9 CASSVVGMAEQFF TGTGCCAGCAGCGTAGTTGGTATGGCTGAGCAGTTCTTC
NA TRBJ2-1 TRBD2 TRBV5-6 CASSPGTSTFYNEQFF TGTGCCAGCAGCCCAGGGACTAGCACCTTCTACAATGAGCAGTTCTTC
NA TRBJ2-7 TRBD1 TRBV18 CASRAGQDTYEQYF TGTGCCAGCCGGGCGGGACAGGATACCTACGAGCAGTACTTC
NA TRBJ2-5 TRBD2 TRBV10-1 CASISGTSDPVDQETQYF TGCGCCAGCATCTCCGGGACTAGCGACCCCGTGGATCAAGAGACCCAGTACTTC
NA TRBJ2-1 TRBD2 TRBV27 CASSFWAGVLFF TGTGCCAGCAGTTTCTGGGCGGGAGTCCTGTTCTTC
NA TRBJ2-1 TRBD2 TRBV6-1 CANRLAGYNEQFF TGTGCCAACCGACTAGCGGGGTACAATGAGCAGTTCTTC